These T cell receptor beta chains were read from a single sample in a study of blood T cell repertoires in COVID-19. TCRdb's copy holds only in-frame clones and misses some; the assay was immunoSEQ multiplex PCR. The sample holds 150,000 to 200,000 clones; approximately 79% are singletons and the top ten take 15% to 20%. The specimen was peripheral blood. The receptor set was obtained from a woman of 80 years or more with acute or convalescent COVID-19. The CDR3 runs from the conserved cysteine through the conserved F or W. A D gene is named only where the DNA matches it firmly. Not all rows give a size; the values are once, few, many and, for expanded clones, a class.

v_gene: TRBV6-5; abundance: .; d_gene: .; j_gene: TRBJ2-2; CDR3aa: CASSLQGANTGELFF; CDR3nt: TGTGCCAGCAGCTTACAGGGAGCGAACACCGGGGAGCTGTTTTTT
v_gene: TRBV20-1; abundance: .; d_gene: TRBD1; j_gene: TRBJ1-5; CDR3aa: CSASQGGNQPQHF; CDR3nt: TGCAGTGCTAGTCAGGGGGGCAATCAGCCCCAGCATTTT
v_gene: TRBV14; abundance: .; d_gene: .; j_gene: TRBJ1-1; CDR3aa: CASSQGPIVRTEAFF; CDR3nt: TGTGCCAGCAGCCAAGGGCCCATCGTCCGAACTGAAGCTTTCTTT
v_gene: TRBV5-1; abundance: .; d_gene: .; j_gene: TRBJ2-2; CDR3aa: CASSLYEPLISGELFF; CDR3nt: TGCGCCAGCAGCTTGTATGAGCCCCTTATTTCCGGGGAGCTGTTTTTT
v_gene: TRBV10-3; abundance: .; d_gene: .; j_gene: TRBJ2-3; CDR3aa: CAISELAWDTQYF; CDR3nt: TGTGCCATCAGTGAGTTAGCGTGGGATACGCAGTATTTT
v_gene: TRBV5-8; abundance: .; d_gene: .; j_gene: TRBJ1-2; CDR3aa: CASSLVVIYGYTF; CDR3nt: TGTGCCAGCAGCTTGGTAGTCATCTATGGCTACACCTTC
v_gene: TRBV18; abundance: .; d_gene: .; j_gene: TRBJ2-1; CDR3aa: CASSPNHNNEQFF; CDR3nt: TGTGCCAGCTCACCAAATCACAACAATGAGCAGTTCTTC
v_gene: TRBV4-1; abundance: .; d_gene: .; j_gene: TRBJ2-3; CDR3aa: CASSQAWTEQYF; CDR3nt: TGCGCCAGCAGCCAAGCCTGGACAGAGCAGTATTTT
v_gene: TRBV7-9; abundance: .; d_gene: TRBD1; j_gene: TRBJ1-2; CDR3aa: CASSSNRDRAYYGYTF; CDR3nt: TGTGCCAGCAGCTCGAACCGGGACAGGGCCTACTATGGCTACACCTTC
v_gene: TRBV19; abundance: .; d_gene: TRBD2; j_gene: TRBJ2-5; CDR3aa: CASSIRLAGGETQYF; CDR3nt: TGTGCCAGTAGTATTAGACTAGCGGGAGGAGAGACCCAGTACTTC
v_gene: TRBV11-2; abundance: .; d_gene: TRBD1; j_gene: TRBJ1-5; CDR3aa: CASSLTTGGVGGQPQHF; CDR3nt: TGTGCCAGCAGCTTAACGACAGGGGGCGTCGGCGGTCAGCCCCAGCATTTT
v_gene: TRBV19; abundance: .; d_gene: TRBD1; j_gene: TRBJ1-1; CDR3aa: CASSIYGQGEAFF; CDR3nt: TGTGCCAGTAGTATTTATGGACAGGGGGAAGCTTTCTTT
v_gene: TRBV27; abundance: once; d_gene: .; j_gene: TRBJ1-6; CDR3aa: CASAAGVGNSPLHF; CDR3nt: TGTGCCAGCGCCGCGGGCGTCGGTAATTCACCCCTCCACTTT
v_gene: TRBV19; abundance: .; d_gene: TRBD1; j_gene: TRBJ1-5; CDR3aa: CASSMAPRGQGGGSNQPQHF; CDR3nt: TGTGCCAGTAGTATGGCCCCCCGGGGACAGGGAGGTGGCAGCAATCAGCCCCAGCATTTT
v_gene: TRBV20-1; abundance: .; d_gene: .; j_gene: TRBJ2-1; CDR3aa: CSASVGAGSYNEQFF; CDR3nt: TGCAGTGCTAGTGTGGGCGCGGGCTCCTACAATGAGCAGTTCTTC
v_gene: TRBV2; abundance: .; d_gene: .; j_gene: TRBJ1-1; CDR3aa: CASSEWRSEAFF; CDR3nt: TGTGCCAGCAGTGAATGGAGATCTGAAGCTTTCTTT
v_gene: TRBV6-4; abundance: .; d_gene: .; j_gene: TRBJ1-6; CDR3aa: CASSEELTGGSPLHF; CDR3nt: TGTGCCAGCAGTGAAGAGTTGACTGGAGGGTCACCCCTCCACTTT
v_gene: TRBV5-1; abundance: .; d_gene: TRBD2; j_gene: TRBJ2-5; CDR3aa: CASGRPQETQYF; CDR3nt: TGCGCAAGCGGGAGACCTCAAGAGACCCAGTACTTC
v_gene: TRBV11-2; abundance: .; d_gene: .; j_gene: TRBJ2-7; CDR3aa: CASSLTWRTFEQYF; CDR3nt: TGTGCCAGCAGCTTAACCTGGCGGACATTCGAGCAGTACTTC
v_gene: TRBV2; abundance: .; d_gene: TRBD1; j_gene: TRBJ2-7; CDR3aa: CASSAGQGINEQYF; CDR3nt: TGTGCCAGCAGTGCCGGACAGGGCATAAACGAGCAGTACTTC
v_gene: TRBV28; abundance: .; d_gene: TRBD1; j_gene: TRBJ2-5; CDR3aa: CASSPTGGRETQYF; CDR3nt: TGTGCCAGCAGTCCCACAGGGGGCCGAGAGACCCAGTACTTC
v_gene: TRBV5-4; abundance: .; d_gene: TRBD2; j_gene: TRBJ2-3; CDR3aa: CASSMGTSVTDTQYF; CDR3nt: TGTGCCAGCAGCATGGGGACTAGCGTCACAGATACGCAGTATTTT
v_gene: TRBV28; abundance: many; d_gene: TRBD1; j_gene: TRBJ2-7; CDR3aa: CASSLKGARTYEQYF; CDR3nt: TGTGCCAGCAGTTTAAAGGGGGCGCGGACCTACGAGCAGTACTTC
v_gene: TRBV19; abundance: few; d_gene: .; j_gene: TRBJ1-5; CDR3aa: CASSIRPSGQPQHF; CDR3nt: TGTGCCAGTAGTATACGTCCCTCGGGTCAGCCCCAGCATTTT
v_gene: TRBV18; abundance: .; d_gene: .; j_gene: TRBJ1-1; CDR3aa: CASSPRTDMNTEAFF; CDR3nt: TGTGCCAGCTCACCACGGACGGACATGAACACTGAAGCTTTCTTT
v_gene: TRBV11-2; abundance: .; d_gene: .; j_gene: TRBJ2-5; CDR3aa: CASSLWESTQETQYF; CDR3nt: TGTGCCAGCAGCTTATGGGAGAGTACCCAAGAGACCCAGTACTTC
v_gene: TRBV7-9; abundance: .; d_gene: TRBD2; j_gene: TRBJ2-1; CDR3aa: CASSLSGGQYNEQFF; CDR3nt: TGTGCCAGCAGCTTATCGGGAGGCCAGTACAATGAGCAGTTCTTC
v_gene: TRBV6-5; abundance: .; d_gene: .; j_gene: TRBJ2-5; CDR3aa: CASSSDIPPGSQYF; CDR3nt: TGTGCCAGCAGTTCAGACATTCCTCCGGGGTCCCAGTACTTC
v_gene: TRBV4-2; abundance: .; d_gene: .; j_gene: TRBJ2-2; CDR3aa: CASSQSGGPNTGELFF; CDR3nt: TGTGCCAGCAGCCAATCGGGGGGCCCGAACACCGGGGAGCTGTTTTTT
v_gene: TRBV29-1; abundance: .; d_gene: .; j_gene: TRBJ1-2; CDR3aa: CSVGAGDGYTF; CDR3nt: TGCAGCGTTGGGGCAGGGGATGGCTACACCTTC
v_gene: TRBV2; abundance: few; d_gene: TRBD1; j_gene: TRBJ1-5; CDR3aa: CASSGVGTGVQPQHF; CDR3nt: TGTGCCAGCAGTGGAGTGGGGACAGGGGTTCAGCCCCAGCATTTT
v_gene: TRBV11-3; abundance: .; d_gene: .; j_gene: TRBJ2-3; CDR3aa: CASSLGGAFSDTQYF; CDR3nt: TGTGCCAGCAGTCTTGGAGGGGCCTTTTCAGATACGCAGTATTTT
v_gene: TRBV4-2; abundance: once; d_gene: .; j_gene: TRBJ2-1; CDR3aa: CASSQDRGLSYNEQFF; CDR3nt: TGTGCCAGCAGCCAAGATAGGGGCCTTTCCTACAATGAGCAGTTCTTC
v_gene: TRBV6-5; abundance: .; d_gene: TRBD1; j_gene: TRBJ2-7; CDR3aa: CASTARTGGEQYF; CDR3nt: TGTGCCAGCACCGCCCGGACAGGGGGCGAGCAGTACTTC
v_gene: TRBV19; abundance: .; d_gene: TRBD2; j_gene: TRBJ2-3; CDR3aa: CASSIDPSGGLADTQYF; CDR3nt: TGTGCCAGTAGTATAGATCCCAGCGGGGGGCTGGCAGATACGCAGTATTTT
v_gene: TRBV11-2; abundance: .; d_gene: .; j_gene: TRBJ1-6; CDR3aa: CASSSARGNSPLHF; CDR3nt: TGTGCCAGCAGCTCCGCACGCGGAAATTCACCCCTCCACTTT
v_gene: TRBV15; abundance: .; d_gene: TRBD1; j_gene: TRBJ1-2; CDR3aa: CATSQRTGNGYTF; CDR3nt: TGTGCCACCAGCCAACGGACAGGGAACGGCTACACCTTC
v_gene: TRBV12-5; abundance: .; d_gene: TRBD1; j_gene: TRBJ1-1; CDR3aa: CASGLYTGGAVTEAFF; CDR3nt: TGTGCTAGTGGTTTATATACAGGGGGCGCGGTCACTGAAGCTTTCTTT
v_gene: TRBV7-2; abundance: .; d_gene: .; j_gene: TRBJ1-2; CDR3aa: CASSLRFGGAPQYGYTF; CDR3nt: TGTGCCAGCAGCTTACGCTTCGGGGGGGCGCCCCAGTATGGCTACACCTTC
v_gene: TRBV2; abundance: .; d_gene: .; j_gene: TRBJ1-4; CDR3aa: CASSADSLATNEKLFF; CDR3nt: TGTGCCAGCAGTGCTGACAGCCTTGCAACTAATGAAAAACTGTTTTTT
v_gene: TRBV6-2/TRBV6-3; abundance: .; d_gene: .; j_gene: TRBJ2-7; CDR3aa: CASSYTRGYEQYF; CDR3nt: TGTGCCAGCAGTTACACCAGGGGCTACGAGCAGTACTTC
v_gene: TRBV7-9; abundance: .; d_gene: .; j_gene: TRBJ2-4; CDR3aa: CASSLGPGLAKNIQYF; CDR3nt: TGTGCCAGCAGCTTAGGTCCGGGACTAGCCAAAAACATTCAGTACTTC
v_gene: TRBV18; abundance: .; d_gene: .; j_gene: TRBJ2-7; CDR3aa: CASSPGGVYSYEQYF; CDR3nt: TGTGCCAGCTCACCTGGCGGGGTCTATTCCTACGAGCAGTACTTC
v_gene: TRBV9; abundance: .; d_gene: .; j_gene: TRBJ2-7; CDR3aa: CASSANPSVPSYEQYF; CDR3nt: TGTGCCAGCAGCGCCAATCCTAGCGTTCCCTCCTACGAGCAGTACTTC
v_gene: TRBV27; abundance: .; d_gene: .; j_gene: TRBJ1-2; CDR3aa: CASSGRNYGYTF; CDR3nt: TGTGCCAGCAGTGGCAGAAACTATGGCTACACCTTC
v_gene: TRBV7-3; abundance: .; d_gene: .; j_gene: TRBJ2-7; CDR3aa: CASSRGAGGSSEQYF; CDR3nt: TGTGCCAGCAGCCGAGGGGCAGGGGGGTCTAGCGAGCAGTACTTC